This TCR beta chain was identified in a study of early T cells in non-severe SARS-CoV-2 infection. Study overall: Unsorted whole-blood RNA was sequenced in bulk, leaving chains unpaired. General study results and limits: VDJdb matching favored anti-spike CD8 responses, missing private and CD4 specificities.

Tagging with unique molecular identifiers was applied to individual cDNA molecules. TCRdb called the 5' RACE reads again in MiXCR, with one record for every CDR3 protein. The data contain roughly 63,000 distinct CDR3 sequences, around 12% of them singletons. In regard to this clonotype: Its matching antigen is unknown.

Sequenced here: whole blood, sampled at baseline. The receptor was isolated from an adult who was a healthcare worker with PCR-confirmed SARS-CoV-2 infection or an uninfected control (not recorded which). The donor label of this sample is uncertain.

The CDR3 nucleotides read TGTGCCAGCAGCTTAGGAGGGGAGGAAGCTTTCTTT. This codes for CASSLGGEEAFF. The chain uses TRBV7-3 and TRBJ1-1, with D tentatively TRBD1 (5 bases). V shed 2 bases and J shed 8 bases, with 9 bases lying between them. This CDR3 has 12 residues. Germline CDR1 is SGHTA and CDR2 is FQGTGA.